One and the same sample provided the 27 T cell receptor beta chains below, sequenced in a study of OX40 agonist ivuxolimab in advanced cancers. The repertoire was sequenced with immunoSEQ multiplex PCR; TCRdb's copy has only in-frame clones and lacks some. Counted here are around 60,000 clones, about 90% occurring once; the ten biggest clones make up roughly 17%. Sample: CD4+ or CD8+ T cells sorted from blood, taken in a trial of the OX40 agonist ivuxolimab. These receptors came from an adult with an advanced solid tumor such as melanoma, head and neck, liver or kidney cancer.

The chain is built from TRBV18 and TRBJ2-7, with D maybe TRBD1 (5 bases). Germline V CDR1 and CDR2: KGHSH, LQKENI. V lost 6 bases and J 3 bases, leaving 18 bases between the germline ends. This CDR3 contains 15 residues. The CDR3 DNA follows: TGTGCCAGCTCCCTCACAAAGGACACATACTACGAGCAGTACTTC. It encodes CASSLTKDTYYEQYF.

CDR3 DNA: TGTGCCAGTAGTTTTGGGACTAGACCTCAAGAGACCCAGTACTTC. Translating gives CASSFGTRPQETQYF. The chain combines TRBV19 with TRBJ2-5; 8 positions match TRBD2. Unmatched junction bases numbered 7, after V lost 5 bases and J lost 2 bases. The CDR3 sequence is 15 residues long. The germline CDR1 and CDR2 sequences are LNHDA and SQIVND (reference sequence).

This chain joins TRBV5-4 and TRBJ2-1; tentatively, D is TRBD1 or TRBD2 (5 bases each). V lost 0 bases and J 8 bases, leaving 15 bases between the germline ends. Per germline, CDR1 SGHNT and CDR2 YYREEE (reference sequence). The CDR3 covers 15 residues. This CDR3 is CASSLAGPTRDEQFF. Here the CDR3 DNA reads TGTGCCAGCAGCTTGGCGGGGCCAACAAGGGATGAGCAGTTCTTC. Combining the CDR3 with reference TRBV5-4 and TRBJ2-1 gives the whole variable domain ETGVTQSPTHLIKTRGQQVTLRCSSQSGHNTVSWYQQALGQGPQFIFQYYREEENGRGNFPPRFSGLQFPNYSSELNVNALELDDSALYLCASSLAGPTRDEQFFGPGTRLTVL.

The chain carries TRBV7-9 and TRBJ2-1, with TRBD1 matching over 7 bases. Germline V gives CDR1 SEHNR, CDR2 FQNEAQ (reference sequence). There are 18 residues in the CDR3. V shed 5 bases, J shed 8 bases, and the junction held 21 bases outside the gene matches. For the CDR3, the DNA is TGTGCCAGCAGCCGACACAACTCAGGGGGAGCATTCAGTTATGAGCAGTTCTTC. Its translation: CASSRHNSGGAFSYEQFF. Complete variable domain (other parts from reference TRBV7-9 and TRBJ2-1): DTGVSQNPRHKITKRGQNVTFRCDPISEHNRLYWYRQTLGQGPEFLTYFQNEAQLEKSRLLSDRFSAERPKGSFSTLEIQRTEQGDSAMYLCASSRHNSGGAFSYEQFFGPGTRLTVL.

V is TRBV11-2 and J is TRBJ2-7; D is uncertain. Germline CDR1 and CDR2: SGHAT and FQNNGV. Trimming took 1 base from V and 3 from J, leaving 7 bases between them. CDR3 length: 13 residues. Written as DNA, the CDR3 is TGTGCCAGCAGCTTAGCCTCCGGCTACGAGCAGTACTTC. Protein sequence: CASSLASGYEQYF.

The chain combines TRBV6-6 with TRBJ2-7; 9 bases map to TRBD1. Germline assignment: CDR1 MNHNY and CDR2 SVGAGI (reference sequence). The trim removed 1 base at V and 2 bases at J, leaving 3 bases unmatched. The CDR3 is 15 amino acids. Here the CDR3 DNA reads TGTGCCAGCAGTTACTTGGGGACAGGGCCCTACGAGCAGTACTTC. Translated, it gives CASSYLGTGPYEQYF.

This chain links TRBV5-1 with TRBJ2-3, with no clear D. The CDR3 loop spans 14 amino acids. CDR1 SGHRS and CDR2 YFSETQ come from the germline V gene. Trimming stripped 0 bases from V and 0 bases from J, with 5 bases between. The CDR3 sequence: CASSLVRSTDTQYF. In nucleotides, the CDR3 is TGCGCCAGCAGCTTGGTACGCAGCACAGATACGCAGTATTTT.

This chain links TRBV5-4 with TRBJ2-3; 8 bases fit TRBD2. CDR1 is SGHNT, CDR2 YYREEE, per germline (reference sequence). V lost 4 bases and J lost 4; bases outside the gene matches: 11. The CDR3 has 16 amino acids. This CDR3 is CASSQDPGLVSDTQYF. CDR3 in DNA: TGTGCCAGCAGCCAAGATCCGGGACTAGTATCAGATACGCAGTATTTT.

The gene calls are TRBV7-3 and TRBJ1-1; D unclear. Germline assignment: CDR1 SGHTA and CDR2 FQGTGA. The CDR3 contains 13 residues. Trimming removed 5 bases at V and 6 bases at J, with 13 bases between. Written as DNA, the CDR3 is TGTGCCAGCAGCAACTATCGGGAGGCTGAAGCTTTCTTT. Its protein is CASSNYREAEAFF.

The V and J genes are TRBV5-1 and TRBJ2-5, with 12 bases aligning to TRBD2. After removal of 0 bases from V and 6 bases from J, the junction contained 3 bases not matched to a gene. The V gene's germline CDR1 is SGHRS and CDR2 YFSETQ. The CDR3 sequence is 15 residues long. CDR3 bases: TGCGCCAGCAGCTTGGAGACTAGCGGGAGACAGACCCAGTACTTC. Its protein product is CASSLETSGRQTQYF.

In DNA form, the CDR3 reads TGCGCCAGCTGTTTGCAGCCAAGGTCACCCCTCCACTTT. This encodes CASCLQPRSPLHF. The chain couples TRBV5-1 to TRBJ1-6, with D uncertain. V lost 7 bases to trimming and J lost 10 bases, with 15 bases between them. The CDR3 runs 13 residues. Germline V CDR1 and CDR2: SGHRS, YFSETQ.

This rearrangement joins TRBV5-1 to TRBJ2-2; 12 nucleotides match TRBD2. After removal of 3 bases from V and 7 bases from J, the junction contained 4 bases not matched to a gene. Germline CDR1 is SGHRS and CDR2 is YFSETQ. This CDR3 has 15 amino acids. DNA of the CDR3: TGCGCCAGCAGCTCCACTAGCGGGAGGCTCGGGGAGCTGTTTTTT. It specifies CASSSTSGRLGELFF.

The chain joins TRBV7-8 to TRBJ2-1; D remains unclear. V was cut by 5 bases and J by 9 bases, with 23 bases left in between. Germline values: CDR1 SGHVS, CDR2 FQNEAQ. The CDR3 is made up of 16 amino acids. CDR3 sequence: CASSPASTFLRFEQFF. The CDR3 DNA sequence: TGTGCCAGCAGCCCAGCTAGTACATTTCTTCGCTTTGAGCAGTTCTTC.

The chain recombines TRBV5-6 with TRBJ2-1; D is possibly TRBD2 (6 bases). CDR1 and CDR2 from the germline V gene are SGHDT and YYEEEE. This CDR3 has 16 residues. V lost 2 bases and J lost 3, with 15 bases in between. Here the CDR3 DNA reads TGTGCCAGCAGCTTATTCGAATCGGGACTCTACAATGAGCAGTTCTTC. Translation: CASSLFESGLYNEQFF.

The V and J genes are TRBV10-2 and TRBJ1-6, with D perhaps TRBD1 (6 bases). Trimming stripped 4 bases from V and 10 bases from J, with 11 bases between. Germline assignment: CDR1 WSHSY and CDR2 SAAADI. The CDR3 length is 13 residues. In DNA form, the CDR3 reads TGCGCCAGCAGTGTCCAGGGGAGGTCACCCCTCCACTTT. Its protein is CASSVQGRSPLHF.

The chain employs TRBV7-9 and TRBJ1-1; no clear D. The CDR3 consists of 17 residues. Between the trimmed V and J ends, which lost 3 bases and 1 base, there was a span of 18 bases. Germline-derived CDR1 and CDR2 are SEHNR and FQNEAQ (reference sequence). The CDR3 is CASSFVNIRKSNTEAFF. The CDR3 nucleotides read TGTGCCAGCAGCTTCGTGAACATACGAAAATCGAACACTGAAGCTTTCTTT.

The V gene is TRBV29-1, the J gene TRBJ1-1; 7 bases are a match to TRBD1. This CDR3 comprises 12 residues. V lost 7 bases to trimming and J lost 1 base; unmatched junction nucleotides: 3. The germline V gene encodes CDR1 SQVTM and CDR2 ANQGSEA. CDR3 bases: TGCAGCGCGGGACAGTGGAACACTGAAGCTTTCTTT. Amino acid sequence: CSAGQWNTEAFF. Full variable domain (missing parts from reference TRBV29-1 and TRBJ1-1): SAVISQKPSRDICQRGTSLTIQCQVDSQVTMMFWYRQQPGQSLTLIATANQGSEATYESGFVIDKFPISRPNLTFSTLTVSNMSPEDSSIYLCSAGQWNTEAFFGQGTRLTVV.

V usage is TRBV5-4 and J usage is TRBJ1-5, with 8 bases aligning to TRBD1. Germline CDR1 is SGHNT and CDR2 is YYREEE (reference sequence). The CDR3 consists of 14 residues. The V and J ends lost 4 bases and 5 bases, in that order; junction bases with no gene match: 5. CDR3 region: CASSIGTGDQPQHF. Here the CDR3 DNA reads TGTGCCAGCAGCATAGGGACAGGTGATCAGCCCCAGCATTTT.

The rearrangement joins TRBV6-4 to TRBJ2-2; 7 bases match TRBD1. Trimming at V came to 6 bases and at J to 7 bases, leaving 5 bases not matched to a gene. The CDR3 runs 13 residues. CDR1 is MRHNA and CDR2 is SNTAGT in the germline V gene. CDR3 sequence reads: CASRGQYNGELFF. The CDR3 region has the DNA TGTGCCAGCAGGGGACAGTATAACGGGGAGCTGTTTTTT.

The CDR3 loop reads CASSLRLAGNNEQFF. The CDR3 DNA follows: TGCGCCAGCAGCTTGCGTCTAGCGGGGAACAATGAGCAGTTCTTC. The V gene is TRBV5-1, the J gene TRBJ2-1; 9 bases are shared with TRBD2. Trimming at V came to 1 base and at J to 5 bases, leaving 4 bases not matched to a gene. This CDR3 is built from 15 residues. In germline, CDR1 is SGHRS, CDR2 YFSETQ.

This chain joins TRBV6-5 and TRBJ2-3; no firm D call. Germline CDR1 and CDR2: MNHEY and SVGAGI. The CDR3 consists of 15 residues. V lost 7 bases and J 0 bases, leaving 14 bases between the germline ends. The CDR3 region is CASNLDRASTDTQYF. For the CDR3, the DNA is TGTGCCAGCAATTTGGATCGTGCTAGCACAGATACGCAGTATTTT.

The genes are TRBV7-9 and TRBJ2-3; TRBD2 matches 14 bases. This CDR3 region has 18 residues. V trimming: 1 base; J trimming: 4 bases; junction bases outside the gene matches: 7. Germline CDR1 and CDR2: SEHNR and FQNEAQ (reference sequence). The CDR3 bases are TGTGCCAGCAGCTTAGGAAGAACGGGACTAGCGGGAGCAGATACGCAGTATTTT. Translating gives CASSLGRTGLAGADTQYF.

This chain uses TRBV15 with TRBJ2-1; 13 bases agree with TRBD2. V shed 7 bases and J 4 bases; nucleotides not matched to a gene: 4. Germline V CDR1 and CDR2: LNHNV, YYDKDF (reference sequence). CDR3 size: 15 residues. The CDR3 DNA sequence: TGTGCCACCAACACGGGACTAGCGGGATACAATGAGCAGTTCTTC. Amino acid sequence: CATNTGLAGYNEQFF.

A note on this clone: A much larger clone differs from this one at a single base, so this may be a read error. The chain has TRBV4-2 and TRBJ2-7, with 7 bases aligning to TRBD1. Germline V gene sequence: CDR1 LGHNA, CDR2 YNFKEQ. This CDR3 region has 15 residues. J gave up 2 bases and V 1 base, and 5 bases lay outside the gene matches. CDR3 residues: CASSQGSTGAYEQYF. The CDR3 coding sequence is TGTGCCAGCAGCCAAGGATCTACAGGGGCCTACGAGCAGTACTTC.

The chain is built from TRBV19 and TRBJ1-5; D remains unclear. V dropped 9 bases and J dropped 0 bases, with 9 bases sitting between them. This CDR3 spans 13 amino acids. Germline V gene data show CDR1 as LNHDA and CDR2 as SQIVND (reference sequence). CDR3 residues: CASQGFSNQPQHF. The CDR3 bases are TGTGCCAGCCAAGGTTTTAGCAATCAGCCCCAGCATTTT.

This CDR3 reads CASSPTVNTEAFF. The CDR3 nucleotides are TGTGCCAGCAGCCCGACAGTGAACACTGAAGCTTTCTTT. The V and J genes are TRBV7-9 and TRBJ1-1; weak D call: TRBD1 (5 bases). CDR1 is SEHNR, CDR2 FQNEAQ, per germline (reference sequence). The CDR3 covers 13 residues. V was trimmed by 5 bases and J by 0 bases, leaving 7 bases between them. The full variable domain, with the rest looked up from reference TRBV7-9 and TRBJ1-1, is DTGVSQNPRHKITKRGQNVTFRCDPISEHNRLYWYRQTLGQGPEFLTYFQNEAQLEKSRLLSDRFSAERPKGSFSTLEIQRTEQGDSAMYLCASSPTVNTEAFFGQGTRLTVV.

The chain has TRBV11-2 and TRBJ2-3, with D possibly being TRBD2 (5 bases). CDR3 length: 14 amino acids. In germline, CDR1 is SGHAT, CDR2 FQNNGV. The ends were cut back, 5 bases at V and 6 bases at J, with 15 bases in the middle. CDR3 nucleotides: TGTGCCAGCAGCCCCCGGCGGAGGTGGGATACGCAGTATTTT. It is translated as CASSPRRRWDTQYF.